This TCR beta chain was recorded in a study of cytomegalovirus exposure and HLA in healthy donors. This CDR3 region has 15 residues. The V gene's germline CDR1 is MNHEY and CDR2 SMNVEV (reference sequence). The junction had 15 bases not matched to a gene; V was cut back by 6 bases and J by 7 bases. It was with 60 Vbeta and 13 Jbeta primers that the PCR ran. Assay: immunoSEQ multiplex PCR; the TCRdb copy retains only in-frame clones and omits some. The sample holds roughly 130,000 clones, about 80% seen once. The receptor was derived from a man aged 35 to 55 in good health and CMV-seronegative. The V gene is TRBV27, the J gene TRBJ2-7, with 7 bases lining up with TRBD1. The sample comprised PBMCs. The CDR3 bases are TGTGCCAGCAGCCTGGGATCCAGGGGGAAGGAAGAGCAGTACTTC. It encodes CASSLGSRGKEEQYF.